This TCR beta chain was sequenced in a study of T cells after yellow fever vaccination. Germline V gene data show CDR1 as DFQATT and CDR2 as SNEGSKA (reference sequence). The ends were cut back, 4 bases at V and 0 bases at J, with 9 bases in the middle. This CDR3 region has 13 residues. Template-switching 5'RACE yielded the TCR cDNA; a universal primer site and UMIs were added in the process. In TCRdb, the 5' RACE reads were re-called with MiXCR into one record per CDR3 protein. Of a few hundred thousand distinct CDR3 sequences listed, approximately 12% are singletons. Points from the study as a whole: Although the secondary response was weaker, it peaked faster, at day 5 versus 15. A small share of clonotypes appeared in both CD4 and CD8 compartments. After the booster, about 95% of CD4 and approximately 87% of CD8 primary-response clones were re-detected.

Comment on this clonotype: Its specificity is not known.

This chain links TRBV20-1 with TRBJ1-1; D may be TRBD1 (6 bases). Here the sequenced sample was CD4+ T cells sorted from PBMCs, taken 15 days after the yellow fever booster vaccination. This TCR derives from a man aged 18 to 30 who received the YFV17D yellow fever vaccine. CDR3 nucleotides: TGCAGTGCTAAAGGACAGATGAACACTGAAGCTTTCTTT. Its protein is CSAKGQMNTEAFF.